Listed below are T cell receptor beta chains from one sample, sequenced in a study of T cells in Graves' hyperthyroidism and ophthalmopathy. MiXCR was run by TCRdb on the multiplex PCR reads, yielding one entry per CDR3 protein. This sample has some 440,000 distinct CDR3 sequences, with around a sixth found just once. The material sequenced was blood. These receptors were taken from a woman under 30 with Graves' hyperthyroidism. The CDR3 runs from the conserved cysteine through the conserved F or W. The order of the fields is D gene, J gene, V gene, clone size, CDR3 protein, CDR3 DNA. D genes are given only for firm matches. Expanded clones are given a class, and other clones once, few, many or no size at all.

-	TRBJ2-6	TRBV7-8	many	CASSLDRLVNVLTF	TGTGCCAGCAGCTTAGACAGGCTAGTCAACGTCCTGACTTTC
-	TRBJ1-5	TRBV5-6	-	CASSQESGSLSFDQPQHF	TGTGCCAGCAGCCAGGAATCAGGGTCCCTATCGTTCGATCAGCCCCAGCATTTT
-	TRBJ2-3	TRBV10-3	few	CAISDTSNRGLNTDTQYF	TGTGCCATCAGTGACACCTCTAACAGGGGACTTAACACAGATACGCAGTATTTT
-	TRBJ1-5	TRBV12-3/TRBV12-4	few	CASSFRGFGQPQHF	TGTGCCAGCAGTTTTCGGGGATTTGGTCAGCCCCAGCATTTT
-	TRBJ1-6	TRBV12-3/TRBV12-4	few	CASSQPQSPLHF	TGTGCCAGCAGCCAACCCCAGTCACCCCTCCACTTT
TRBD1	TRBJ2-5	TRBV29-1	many	CSVLGTGRQTQYF	TGCAGCGTTCTTGGGACAGGGAGACAGACCCAGTACTTC
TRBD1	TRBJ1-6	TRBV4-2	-	CASGRGRGRYNSPLHF	TGTGCCAGCGGGCGTGGCAGGGGGCGTTATAATTCACCCCTCCACTTT
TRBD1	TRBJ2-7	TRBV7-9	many	CASSWGDRGAYEQYF	TGTGCCAGCAGCTGGGGAGACAGGGGAGCCTACGAGCAGTACTTC
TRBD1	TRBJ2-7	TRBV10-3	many	CAISKGQDYEQYF	TGTGCCATCAGTAAGGGACAGGACTACGAGCAGTACTTC
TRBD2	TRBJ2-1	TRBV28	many	CASSGRLAGAYNEQFF	TGTGCCAGCAGCGGGCGACTAGCGGGGGCCTACAATGAGCAGTTCTTC
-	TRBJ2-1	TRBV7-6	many	CASSLKDSSYNEQFF	TGTGCCAGCAGCTTAAAGGATTCTTCCTACAATGAGCAGTTCTTC
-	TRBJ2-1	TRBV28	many	CASSLLGQSSYNEQFF	TGTGCCAGCAGTTTGCTCGGACAAAGCTCCTACAATGAGCAGTTCTTC
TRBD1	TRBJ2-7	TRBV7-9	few	CASISDRGPKAYEQYF	TGTGCCAGCATCTCGGACAGGGGACCGAAAGCCTACGAGCAGTACTTC
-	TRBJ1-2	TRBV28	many	CASSLYSPSYGYTF	TGTGCCAGCAGTTTATACAGTCCGAGCTATGGCTACACCTTC
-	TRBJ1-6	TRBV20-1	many	CSARDRRGPYNSPLHF	TGCAGTGCTAGAGATCGGAGGGGACCCTATAATTCACCCCTCCACTTT
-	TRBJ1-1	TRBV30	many	CAWSVEEQAFF	TGTGCCTGGAGTGTAGAAGAGCAAGCTTTCTTT
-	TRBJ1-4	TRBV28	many	CASSLWAGNTNEKLFF	TGTGCCAGCAGTTTATGGGCAGGGAACACTAATGAAAAACTGTTTTTT
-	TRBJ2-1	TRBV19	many	CASSIGRGGVFNEQFF	TGTGCCAGTAGTATAGGCCGAGGGGGTGTCTTCAATGAGCAGTTCTTC
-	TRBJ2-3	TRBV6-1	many	CASSGLMRWASGTDTQYF	TGTGCCAGCAGTGGCCTTATGAGATGGGCTAGCGGCACAGATACGCAGTATTTT
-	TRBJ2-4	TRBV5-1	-	CASSYQGAKNIQYF	TGCGCCAGCAGCTACCAGGGGGCCAAAAACATTCAGTACTTC
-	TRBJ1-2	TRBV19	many	CASSPGWGSGGYGYTF	TGTGCCAGTAGTCCCGGCTGGGGTAGTGGGGGCTATGGCTACACCTTC
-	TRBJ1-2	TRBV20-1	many	CSARGAGRANYGYTF	TGCAGTGCTCGCGGCGCAGGGCGAGCTAACTATGGCTACACCTTC
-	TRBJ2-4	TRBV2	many	CASSEQFRDKNIQYF	TGTGCCAGCAGTGAACAGTTTAGGGACAAAAACATTCAGTACTTC
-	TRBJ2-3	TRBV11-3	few	CASSLQRYYSTDTQYF	TGTGCCAGCAGCCTCCAGCGGTACTATTCCACAGATACGCAGTATTTT
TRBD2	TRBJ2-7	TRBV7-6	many	CASSSSGNAYEQYF	TGTGCCAGCAGCTCTAGCGGGAATGCCTACGAGCAGTACTTC
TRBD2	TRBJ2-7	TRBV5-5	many	CASSHGLAGVWLYEQYF	TGTGCCAGCAGCCACGGACTAGCGGGAGTTTGGTTGTACGAGCAGTACTTC
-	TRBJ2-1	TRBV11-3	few	CASSLGHGTSSYNEQFF	TGTGCCAGCAGCTTAGGCCACGGGACCTCTTCCTACAATGAGCAGTTCTTC
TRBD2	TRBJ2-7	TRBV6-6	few	CASSYSAYQGSLDLSGSF	TGTGCCAGCAGTTACTCTGCGTATCAGGGCTCGTTAGACCTTAGCGGGTCCTTC
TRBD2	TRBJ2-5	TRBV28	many	CASSAVTSGGIKRPQYF	TGTGCCAGCAGTGCGGTGACTAGCGGGGGAATCAAGAGACCCCAGTACTTC
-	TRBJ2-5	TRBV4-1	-	CASSQEGTPGRETQYF	TGCGCCAGCAGCCAAGAGGGGACCCCAGGGAGAGAGACCCAGTACTTC
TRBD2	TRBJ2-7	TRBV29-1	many	CSVTGLAGSSYEQYF	TGCAGCGTTACGGGACTAGCGGGAAGCTCCTACGAGCAGTACTTC
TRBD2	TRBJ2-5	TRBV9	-	CASSVVAGGPDQTQYF	TGTGCCAGCAGCGTAGTAGCGGGGGGGCCGGATCAGACCCAGTACTTC
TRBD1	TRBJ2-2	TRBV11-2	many	CASSSLDRGQNTGELFF	TGTGCCAGCAGCTCGTTGGACAGGGGCCAGAACACCGGGGAGCTGTTTTTT
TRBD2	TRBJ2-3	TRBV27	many	CASSFLNPSGGPSTDTQYF	TGTGCCAGCAGTTTCCTCAATCCTAGCGGGGGACCGAGCACAGATACGCAGTATTTT
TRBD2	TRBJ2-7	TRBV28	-	CASNDSPASGSYEQYF	TGTGCCAGCAATGACTCCCCGGCTAGCGGCTCCTACGAGCAGTACTTC
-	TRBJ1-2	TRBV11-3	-	CASSLEVGADGYTF	TGTGCCAGCAGCTTAGAGGTCGGGGCCGATGGCTACACCTTC